These 27 T cell receptor beta chains were sequenced from one sample in a study of cytomegalovirus exposure and HLA in healthy donors. 60 Vbeta and 13 Jbeta primers were used in PCR. TCRdb's copy holds only in-frame clones and misses some; the assay was immunoSEQ multiplex PCR. The table lists about 200,000 clones, 86% of them singletons, with roughly 0.34% in the top ten. The material sequenced was PBMCs. These receptors were taken from a woman under 40 in good health and CMV-seronegative.

This chain joins TRBV5-6 and TRBJ2-3; 8 positions match TRBD2. V trimming: 0 bases; J trimming: 3 bases; junction bases outside the gene matches: 3. The CDR3 length is 15 residues. Looked up from germline, CDR1 is SGHDT and CDR2 is YYEEEE. CDR3: CASSLALAGTDTQYF. CDR3 coding DNA: TGTGCCAGCAGCTTGGCCCTAGCGGGTACAGATACGCAGTATTTT.

This sequence joins TRBV28 and TRBJ1-6; 9 bases agree with TRBD1. J lost 8 bases, V lost 4 bases, and 6 bases had no gene match. This CDR3 region has 15 residues. The germline V gene encodes CDR1 MDHEN and CDR2 SYDVKM. The CDR3 region is CASSSPGTGYSPLHF. CDR3 in DNA: TGTGCCAGCAGTTCCCCCGGGACAGGGTATTCACCCCTCCACTTT.

This chain connects TRBV6-4 to TRBJ2-3; 13 positions match TRBD2. The germline gives CDR1 MRHNA, CDR2 SNTAGT. The V and J ends lost 5 bases and 4 bases, in that order; junction bases with no gene match: 9. The CDR3 is 17 amino acids. CDR3: CASSRLAGGEGADTQYF. The DNA for the CDR3 is TGTGCCAGCAGTCGACTAGCGGGGGGTGAGGGCGCAGATACGCAGTATTTT.

The chain combines TRBV7-9 with TRBJ2-5; no definite D call. The end of the DNA is better explained by TRBJ2-7, so the J call may be wrong. The CDR3 is 16 residues long. Per the germline V gene, CDR1 is SEHNR and CDR2 is FQNEAQ (reference sequence). CDR3 nucleotides: TGTGCCAGCAGCTTAGATCCCGGTTCCGGGTTCTACGAGCAGTACTTC. Its protein is CASSLDPGSGFYEQYF.

This rearrangement joins TRBV6-1 to TRBJ2-1; 8 bases fit TRBD1. Germline trimming cut 2 bases from V and 2 bases from J; bases unmatched to any gene: 5. The CDR3 spans 16 residues. Germline V gene data show CDR1 as MNHNS and CDR2 as SASEGT. This CDR3 is CASSERAGGAYNEQFF. CDR3 DNA: TGTGCCAGCAGTGAACGGGCAGGGGGCGCCTACAATGAGCAGTTCTTC.

This chain connects TRBV6-1 to TRBJ1-1, with TRBD1 identical over 12 bases. Germline CDR1 is MNHNS and CDR2 is SASEGT. CDR3 length: 13 amino acids. V was clipped by 3 bases and J by 10 bases; unmatched bases: 3. CDR3 DNA: TGTGCCAGCAGTGATGGGACAGGGGGCAGAGCTTTCTTT. Translation: CASSDGTGGRAFF.

About this clone: In the same sample, other DNA sequences code for this CDR3. The V gene is TRBV19, the J gene TRBJ1-5; D unclear. Germline lookup yields CDR1 LNHDA and CDR2 SQIVND (reference sequence). Trimming left V 3 bases short and J 3 bases short, with 6 bases between. The CDR3 consists of 13 residues. Written as DNA, the CDR3 is TGTGCCAGTAGTATCTCCCCCAATCAGCCCCAGCATTTT. Its protein is CASSISPNQPQHF.

V gene TRBV11-2 combines with J gene TRBJ2-7, with TRBD2 matching 11 bases. The V segment lost 5 bases and the J segment 3 bases; nucleotides outside the gene matches: 6. Germline CDR1 is SGHAT and CDR2 is FQNNGV. The CDR3 loop spans 15 amino acids. For the CDR3, the DNA is TGTGCCAGCAGCCTTCGACTAGCGGGATACTACGAGCAGTACTTC. Protein: CASSLRLAGYYEQYF.

The chain recombines TRBV2 with TRBJ1-5; TRBD1 matches 8 bases. V was pared by 6 bases and J by 5 bases, with 9 bases of the junction left unmatched. Germline lookup yields CDR1 SNHLY and CDR2 FYNNEI. The CDR3 has 15 residues. CDR3 DNA: TGTGCCAGCAGCGCGAGGACAGGGATTGATCAGCCCCAGCATTTT. It codes for CASSARTGIDQPQHF.

With respect to this clone: At the DNA level, this CDR3 is encoded by other sequences in the same sample as well. The rearrangement joins TRBV5-1 to TRBJ1-1, with 7 bases lining up with TRBD1. This CDR3 spans 13 amino acids. The germline gives CDR1 SGHRS, CDR2 YFSETQ. V was clipped by 0 bases and J by 7 bases; unmatched bases: 3. The CDR3 sequence: CASSLEGAGEAFF. DNA of the CDR3: TGCGCCAGCAGCTTGGAGGGGGCGGGTGAAGCTTTCTTT.

The chain uses TRBV5-4 and TRBJ1-2, with D tentatively TRBD1 (6 bases). With 0 bases removed from V and 8 bases from J, the gap between germline ends came to 11 bases. This CDR3 is 13 amino acids long. Looked up from germline, CDR1 is SGHNT and CDR2 is YYREEE (reference sequence). The CDR3 DNA sequence: TGTGCCAGCAGCTTGGCCGGGACATCCGGCTACACCTTC. Translating it yields CASSLAGTSGYTF.

The J gene is TRBJ2-1, the V gene TRBV5-1; 10 nucleotides agree with TRBD1. The germline V gene has CDR1 SGHRS and CDR2 YFSETQ. This CDR3 region has 16 residues. J gave up 1 base and V 5 bases, and 6 bases lay outside the gene matches. This CDR3 reads CASSRGTGVSYNEQFF. CDR3 nucleotide sequence: TGCGCCAGCAGTCGCGGGACAGGGGTATCCTACAATGAGCAGTTCTTC.

The chain carries TRBV2 and TRBJ2-6, with D perhaps matching TRBD1 (5 bases). The CDR3 has 15 residues. The germline CDR1 and CDR2 sequences are SNHLY and FYNNEI. The germline V and J ends were trimmed by 5 bases and 0 bases, with 8 bases remaining between them. Here the CDR3 DNA reads TGTGCCAGCAGTCGACAGAGCTCTGGGGCCAACGTCCTGACTTTC. This sequence encodes CASSRQSSGANVLTF.

The V gene is TRBV4-2, the J gene TRBJ1-2, with D perhaps TRBD1 (5 bases). This CDR3 comprises 14 residues. Germline CDR1 LGHNA, CDR2 YNFKEQ. Trimming took off 0 bases at V and 7 bases at J, with 12 bases between the two ends. The CDR3 sequence is CASSQDGRVGGYTF. The CDR3 nucleotides read TGTGCCAGCAGCCAAGATGGCAGGGTGGGTGGCTACACCTTC.

The chain employs TRBV9 and TRBJ2-3, with D possibly TRBD1 on 5 matching bases. The length of the CDR3 is 14 residues. CDR1 and CDR2 from the germline V gene are SGDLS and YYNGEE. The germline V and J ends were trimmed by 4 bases and 6 bases, with 15 bases remaining between them. The CDR3 here is CASSPQVDLDTQYF. The CDR3 coding sequence is TGTGCCAGCAGCCCACAGGTAGATTTGGATACGCAGTATTTT.

The chain carries TRBV28 and TRBJ1-1, with TRBD1 matching over 10 bases. The CDR3 is 18 amino acids. Germline CDR1 MDHEN, CDR2 SYDVKM. V shed 3 bases and J 3 bases; nucleotides not matched to a gene: 13. This chain's CDR3 is CASSFSPPRTGGDTEAFF. In DNA form, the CDR3 reads TGTGCCAGCAGTTTTTCACCCCCCCGGACAGGGGGTGACACTGAAGCTTTCTTT.

Only one count was recorded for this clone. The J gene is TRBJ2-5, the V gene TRBV6-1; a weak D match, TRBD2 (5 bases). The length of the CDR3 is 13 residues. Per the germline V gene, CDR1 is MNHNS and CDR2 is SASEGT. Trimming left V 6 bases short and J 1 base short, with 9 bases between. In DNA, the CDR3 is TGTGCCAGCAGATTCCGGGGCCAAGAGACCCAGTACTTC. Translated, it gives CASRFRGQETQYF.

The chain recombines TRBV20-1 with TRBJ2-5; D is possibly TRBD1 (5 bases). The J call is doubtful: the DNA matches TRBJ2-7 better. The CDR3 consists of 11 residues. Germline CDR1 reads DFQATT; CDR2 reads SNEGSKA (reference sequence). The CDR3 protein is CSARDTYEQYF. The DNA of the CDR3 is TGCAGTGCTAGGGACACCTACGAGCAGTACTTC.

The CDR3 coding sequence is TGTGCCAGCAGATGGGGCCCCGGACAGGTGTCCGGGGAGCTGTTTTTT. Its translation is CASRWGPGQVSGELFF. V usage is TRBV7-8 and J usage is TRBJ2-2; TRBD1 matches at 7 bases. The CDR3 consists of 16 residues. Germline trimming cut 6 bases from V and 6 bases from J; bases unmatched to any gene: 13. Germline V lookup: CDR1 SGHVS, CDR2 FQNEAQ.

The V call is TRBV7-8, the J call TRBJ1-2; D is possibly TRBD1 (5 bases). Germline V gene sequence: CDR1 SGHVS, CDR2 FQNEAQ. This CDR3 comprises 15 residues. Trimming pared 3 bases from V and 4 bases from J, leaving 15 bases between. The DNA for the CDR3 is TGTGCCAGCAGCTTCCCGGGGGTGGGTGTCTATGGCTACACCTTC. Residues: CASSFPGVGVYGYTF.

The rearrangement uses TRBV4-1 and TRBJ2-1; no clear D gene. The germline V gene has CDR1 MGHRA and CDR2 YSYEKL. This CDR3 spans 15 amino acids. V lost 7 bases and J lost 0, with 13 bases in between. The CDR3 is CASNSPALSYNEQFF. The CDR3 DNA reads TGCGCCAGCAACTCCCCAGCGCTCTCCTACAATGAGCAGTTCTTC.

This clone has just one count. This chain connects TRBV28 to TRBJ1-5; a possible D gene is TRBD1 (5 bases). Germline V gives CDR1 MDHEN, CDR2 SYDVKM. The CDR3 is 16 amino acids. The V end lost 9 bases, the J end lost 1 base, and 19 bases lay between the germline ends. DNA of the CDR3: TGTGCCAGTCGAGAAGGAGGGGCGACGAGCAATCAGCCCCAGCATTTT. Amino acids: CASREGGATSNQPQHF.

The J gene is TRBJ1-1, the V gene TRBV6-1; D unresolved. Trimming left V 3 bases short and J 6 bases short, with 17 bases between. Germline loops: CDR1 MNHNS, CDR2 SASEGT. The CDR3 is made up of 15 amino acids. The CDR3 loop reads CASSDPGGPSAEAFF. CDR3 in DNA: TGTGCCAGCAGTGACCCAGGAGGGCCTTCCGCTGAAGCTTTCTTT.

This clone occurred a few times. The V and J genes are TRBV7-9 and TRBJ2-5; 10 nucleotides align to TRBD2. Germline V gene sequence: CDR1 SEHNR, CDR2 FQNEAQ (reference sequence). The length of the CDR3 is 13 residues. Trimming took 5 bases from V and 4 from J; bases not matched to a gene: 1. Here the CDR3 DNA reads TGTGCCAGCAGCCGACTAGCGGGAGAGACCCAGTACTTC. This translates into CASSRLAGETQYF.

The count of this clone is one. This chain uses TRBV6-1 with TRBJ2-3, with a possible D match to TRBD1 (6 bases). The V end lost 2 bases, the J end lost 2 bases, and 11 bases lay between the germline ends. CDR1 is MNHNS, CDR2 SASEGT, per germline. The CDR3 contains 15 residues. The CDR3 here is CASSENRDNTDTQYF. The DNA of the CDR3 is TGTGCCAGCAGTGAAAACCGGGACAACACAGATACGCAGTATTTT.

The chain links TRBV28 to TRBJ1-5; TRBD1 might be the D (5 bases). Deletions cut 5 bases from V and 9 bases from J, with 11 bases between. The CDR3 extends over 12 amino acids. The germline V gene encodes CDR1 MDHEN and CDR2 SYDVKM. The CDR3 reads CASSPQGPPQHF. The CDR3 nucleotides read TGTGCCAGCAGTCCCCAGGGTCCGCCCCAGCATTTT.

Details on this clone: A read error is likely, as this CDR3 ends without the conserved phenylalanine or tryptophan. The chain couples TRBV6-1 to TRBJ1-1; D perhaps matches TRBD1 (6 bases). The CDR3 loop spans 15 amino acids. The germline V gene has CDR1 MNHNS and CDR2 SASEGT. Trimming removed 2 bases from V and 1 base from J, with 11 bases in between. The CDR3 spells CASSEQWGQNTEAFL. As DNA, the CDR3 is TGTGCCAGCAGTGAACAATGGGGACAGAACACTGAAGCTTTCCTT.